This TCR beta chain was sequenced for a study of blood T cells in healthy people across ages (dated by TCRdb to about 2015). Regarding the study in general: In model experiments, template switching captured roughly one uniquely barcoded TCR beta cDNA molecule for every two T cells. The study analyzed two additional independent replicas of 1 million unique cDNA reads from the same blood draw for two donors, one aged 18 to 30 and one aged 80 or older. The study measured age-related changes in TCR beta repertoire diversity using deep sequencing normalized with unique cDNA molecular identifiers. Four age groups were formed from the donors: young (average 16 years), middle-aged (approximately 40), aged (about 68) and long-lived (approximately 78). To avoid experimental bias, donors of different ages were spread randomly across the sequencing lanes. Broad study findings and their caveats: Observed TCR beta diversity per million T cells fell roughly linearly with age, and a significant reduction was already apparent by age about 36. Because donor CMV infection status was unknown, age-related changes in expanded clonotypes were potentially confounded. Total diversity estimates from one million sequenced T cells were considered lower bounds and underestimates. Conclusive comparison of naive and antigen-experienced compartments was prevented by the profiling of bulk unsorted PBMCs. A strong correlation was found between observed TCR beta diversity and the percentage of naive T cells measured by flow cytometry. The long-lived group showed more naive CD4+ T cells, fewer expanded clones and increased TCR diversity than the aged group, suggesting age selection.

In the case of this clonotype: It has no known antigen specificity. Qualities for individual bases were not recorded, and no much larger clone is one base off.

The donors were some 36 Caucasian individuals from Russia, aged roughly 6 to 100 years, who were systemically healthy. About 10 milliliters of peripheral blood were collected from each donor into EDTA-treated Vacutainer tubes. Ficoll-Paque density-gradient centrifugation was used to isolate PBMCs, with at least 6.5 million per sample. Trizol reagent was used to extract total RNA from PBMCs, with at least 6 micrograms per sample. Naive CD45RAhigh/CD27high T cell percentages were measured by flow cytometry on a PBMC aliquot from every donor. The germline V gene specifies SGHNT as CDR1 and YENEEA as CDR2. The CDR3 has 16 amino acids, counting the end cysteine and phenylalanine. Kept here is only the CDR3 DNA, which spans 48 bases and is read in frame from base 1. At the junction V is shortened by 6 bases and J by 9 bases, with 26 bases in between. Libraries were built with 5' RACE. Instrument used: Illumina HiSeq 2500. A second about 7 to 11 cycle PCR used a sample-barcoded 5' primer and a J-beta primer mix. A template-switch 5' adaptor carrying 12 random nucleotides introduced a unique molecular identifier onto each TCR beta cDNA molecule. Each sample yielded at least 3 million CDR3-containing paired-end reads. All of the RNA was converted into first-strand cDNA using the Mint cDNA synthesis kit, with a TRBC-specific oligonucleotide serving as the primer. All cDNA was treated with uracil-DNA glycosylase and then went through a first 18-cycle PCR with the universal primers M1SS and BC2_uni_R. Per the source publication's procedure: Normalization of each sample was performed by random selection of 1 million high-quality reads, each carrying a distinct molecular identifier. Reads sharing molecular identifiers were discarded rather than binned into consensus sequences. MiTCR, run with a Q25 quality threshold and the strictest error-elimination algorithm, handled CDR3 identification, clonotype clustering and error correction. A nonparametric unseen species model with Euler transformation was used to estimate lower-bound total TCR beta diversity. TCRdb trimmed public reads at Q25 via fastp, called clones via MiXCR and kept in-frame beta chains. Records with the same CDR3 protein are collapsed into one entry carrying the most frequent genes and DNA. TCRdb assigned the V and J calls; the authors' analysis was not used. This sample holds 1.5 million to 2 million distinct CDR3 sequences; around half were observed only once. Of the sample, around 2.1% falls within the top ten clones.

The source material was blood. The TCR comes from a woman in her forties in good health. The rearranged chain carries TRBV11-3 and TRBJ2-5; the best D guess is TRBD1, with 5 bases matching. In nucleotides, the sequence is TGTGCCAGCAGGCACGACAGTACCGATGCCTTAGGGGCCCAGTACTTC. It encodes CASRHDSTDALGAQYF.